The 12 T cell receptor beta chains presented below share a single source sample, sequenced in a study of T cells in women clearing cervical HPV infection. TCRdb's table, derived via immunoSEQ multiplex PCR, lists solely in-frame clones and lacks some. This repertoire includes 40,000 to 60,000 clones. The sequenced material came from blood buffy coat. These receptor sequences come from a woman aged 18 to 75 with a cervical HPV16 infection that either progressed to CIN3+ or cleared (not recorded which).

As to this clone: Read sequence stops 3 residues before the CDR3 end, and the germline J gene provides the missing end. The chain carries TRBV5-6 and TRBJ1-3; 8 bases are a match to TRBD1. V was pared by 2 bases and J by 2 bases, with 3 bases of the junction left unmatched. The CDR3 sequence is 15 residues long. CDR1 is SGHDT, CDR2 YYEEEE, per germline. The CDR3 bases that were read are TGTGCCAGCAGCTTATCGACAGGGGCTGGAAACACC. This sequence encodes CASSLSTGAGNT. The CDR3 in its entirety is CASSLSTGAGNTIYF. The whole variable domain, filled in from reference TRBV5-6 and TRBJ1-3, reads DAGVTQSPTHLIKTRGQQVTLRCSPKSGHDTVSWYQQALGQGPQFIFQYYEEEERQRGNFPDRFSGHQFPNYSSELNVNALLLGDSALYLCASSLSTGAGNTIYFGEGSWLTVV.

Points on this clone: The CDR3 is cut off 3 residues early in the read; its end comes from the germline J gene. The chain carries TRBV30 and TRBJ1-3; 7 bases align to TRBD1. The CDR3 is 15 residues long. With 4 bases clipped from V and 2 bases from J, the junction kept 8 bases outside the gene matches. The V gene's germline CDR1 is GTSNPN and CDR2 SVGIG (reference sequence). The CDR3 region is CAWTQTGSPGNTIYF. The covered CDR3 bases are TGTGCCTGGACACAGACAGGGTCCCCTGGAAACACC.

In regard to this clone: The read is 3 residues too short to cover the CDR3 end, so that end is filled in from the germline J gene. V gene TRBV6-4 combines with J gene TRBJ1-2; D gene ambiguous. CDR1 and CDR2 from the germline V gene are MRHNA and SNTAGT. The CDR3 contains 14 residues. The CDR3 bases that were read are TGTGCCAGCAGTGACTCACAGCAGGCCACGGAC. It translates to CASSDSQQATD. The CDR3 as a whole reads CASSDSQQATDYTF.

Regarding this clone: The CDR3 end falls 3 residues outside the read, so it is completed with the germline J gene. The gene calls are TRBV7-2 and TRBJ1-2; the D is unclear. The CDR3 length is 14 residues. Germline V gene data show CDR1 as SGHTA and CDR2 as FQGNSA. CDR3 protein: CASSLRRGANDYTF. CDR3 DNA, as far as it was read: TGTGCCAGCAGCTTACGTCGGGGAGCTAATGAC. The complete variable domain, with remaining parts taken from reference TRBV7-2 and TRBJ1-2, reads GAGVSQSPSNKVTEKGKDVELRCDPISGHTALYWYRQSLGQGLEFLIYFQGNSAPDKSGLPSDRFSAERTGGSVSTLTIQRTQQEDSAVYLCASSLRRGANDYTFGSGTRLTVV.

Regarding this clone: The read terminates 3 residues ahead of where the CDR3 ends, so the germline J gene completes it. The chain joins TRBV11-2 to TRBJ2-3; D is uncertain. Trimming left V 0 bases short and J 1 base short, with 5 bases between. The germline V gene has CDR1 SGHAT and CDR2 FQNNGV. This CDR3 spans 14 amino acids. The CDR3 spells CASSLDLGTDTQYF. The sequenced CDR3 bases are TGTGCCAGCAGCTTAGACCTTGGCACAGATACG.

Concerning this clone: The DNA ends 3 residues before the CDR3 does, and the rest of the CDR3 is filled in from the germline J gene. The chain combines TRBV5-1 with TRBJ2-3; the match to TRBD2 covers 14 bases. Germline lookup yields CDR1 SGHRS and CDR2 YFSETQ. The CDR3 runs to 19 residues. J lost 2 bases, V lost 0 bases, and 8 bases had no gene match. The DNA read from the CDR3 is TGCGCCAGCAGCTTGGGCACGGGACTAGCGGGGGAGCTCACAGATACG. This sequence encodes CASSLGTGLAGELTDT. The whole CDR3 protein reads CASSLGTGLAGELTDTQYF. The entire variable domain, with the rest obtained from reference TRBV5-1 and TRBJ2-3, is as follows: KAGVTQTPRYLIKTRGQQVTLSCSPISGHRSVSWYQQTPGQGLQFLFEYFSETQRNKGNFPGRFSGRQFSNSRSEMNVSTLELGDSALYLCASSLGTGLAGELTDTQYFGPGTRLTVL.

With respect to this clone: At one end the junction does not follow the germline gene, possibly because of a read error. Incomplete CDR3 DNA: TGTGCTAGCAATCCTGCGGGGACGGGTGAAAACATT. It codes for CASNPAGTGENI. The full CDR3 sequence reads CASNPAGTGENIQYF. The J gene is TRBJ2-4, the V gene TRBV7-7, with TRBD2 as a possible D gene (6 bases). The CDR3 end lies 3 residues beyond the end of the read and is filled in from the germline J gene. Germline CDR1 and CDR2: SSHAT and FNYEAQ (reference sequence). The CDR3 extends over 15 amino acids.

The CDR3 here is CASKTESSYNSPLFF. Incomplete CDR3 DNA: TGCGCCAGCAAAACCGAGAGCTCCTATAATTCACCG. The gene calls are TRBV5-1 and TRBJ2-2; D is uncertain. The observed sequence ends 3 residues before the CDR3 terminus, with the missing tail filled in from the germline J gene. The CDR3 loop spans 15 amino acids. CDR1 is SGHRS and CDR2 is YFSETQ in the germline V gene. Based on the CDR3 plus reference TRBV5-1 and TRBJ2-2, the full variable domain is KAGVTQTPRYLIKTRGQQVTLSCSPISGHRSVSWYQQTPGQGLQFLFEYFSETQRNKGNFPGRFSGRQFSNSRSEMNVSTLELGDSALYLCASKTESSYNSPLFFGEGSRLTVL.

Notes on this clone: The observed sequence ends 3 residues before the CDR3 terminus, with the missing tail filled in from the germline J gene. The chain uses TRBV5-1 and TRBJ1-6; D unclear. This CDR3 spans 13 amino acids. Germline CDR1 reads SGHRS; CDR2 reads YFSETQ. The V end was cut by 0 bases, the J end by 7 bases, with 5 bases between. CDR3: CASSLEGNSPLHF. The covered CDR3 bases are TGCGCCAGCAGCTTGGAAGGCAATTCACCC.

For this clone: The observed sequence ends 3 residues before the CDR3 terminus, with the missing tail filled in from the germline J gene. The genes are TRBV19 and TRBJ1-1, with D perhaps matching TRBD1 (5 bases). This CDR3 region has 12 residues. Between the trimmed V and J ends, which lost 5 bases and 1 base, there was a span of 5 bases. The germline V gene has CDR1 LNHDA and CDR2 SQIVND (reference sequence). CDR3 sequence: CASSQGNTEAFF. Partial CDR3 DNA: TGTGCCAGTAGTCAGGGGAACACTGAA.

A note on this clone: The read ends 3 residues before the CDR3 terminus; that terminus is restored from the germline J gene. This chain connects TRBV6-4 to TRBJ2-2, with TRBD2 matching 10 bases. V was pared by 5 bases and J by 4 bases, with 4 bases of the junction left unmatched. Germline V gene data show CDR1 as MRHNA and CDR2 as SNTAGT. The length of the CDR3 is 15 residues. The CDR3 bases that were read are TGTGCCAGCAGTCCACTAGCGGGAACCACCGGGGAG. It yields the protein CASSPLAGTTGE. The whole CDR3 reads CASSPLAGTTGELFF.

Of note for this clone: The read ends 3 residues before the CDR3 terminus; that terminus is restored from the germline J gene. The chain is built from TRBV7-9 and TRBJ1-2; D not resolved. Germline V gene lookup returns CDR1 SEHNR and CDR2 FQNEAQ (reference sequence). The CDR3 consists of 12 residues. The DNA read from the CDR3 is TGTGCCAGCAGCACCTCCAAGGGTACC. It is translated as CASSTSKGT. The entire CDR3 is CASSTSKGTYTF. Full variable domain (outside the CDR3, taken from reference TRBV7-9 and TRBJ1-2): DTGVSQNPRHKITKRGQNVTFRCDPISEHNRLYWYRQTLGQGPEFLTYFQNEAQLEKSRLLSDRFSAERPKGSFSTLEIQRTEQGDSAMYLCASSTSKGTYTFGSGTRLTVV.